These 14 T cell receptor beta chains share one sample of origin, sequenced in a study of CD8+ T cells in alopecia areata. Following RNA extraction, reverse transcription yielded cDNA that acted as the sequencing template. TCRdb keeps only in-frame clones here, not all; method: immunoSEQ multiplex PCR. The sample comprises some 160,000 clones, about two thirds of which are singletons, and less than 40% rests with the top ten. The sample comprised CD8+ T cells sorted from blood. The receptors were gathered from a human donor in good health.

This clone showed up just a few times. The V gene is TRBV15, the J gene TRBJ2-2, with D perhaps being TRBD1 or TRBD2 (6 bases each). The CDR3 loop spans 15 amino acids. Per the germline V gene, CDR1 is LNHNV and CDR2 is YYDKDF (reference sequence). V lost 5 bases to trimming and J lost 6 bases, with 16 bases between them. CDR3 in DNA: TGTGCCACCAGCGCGGGACATCGAAAAGCCGGGGAGCTGTTTTTT. Protein: CATSAGHRKAGELFF.

The CDR3 DNA reads as TGTGCCAGCAGCCTTAACAATGAGCAGTTCTTC. Protein: CASSLNNEQFF. This chain connects TRBV28 to TRBJ2-1; no reliable D call. Between the trimmed V and J ends, which lost 6 bases and 5 bases, there was a span of 5 bases. Germline V gives CDR1 MDHEN, CDR2 SYDVKM. The CDR3 runs to 11 residues.

The genes are TRBV5-4 and TRBJ2-7; TRBD1 matches at 7 bases. Germline lookup yields CDR1 SGHNT and CDR2 YYREEE (reference sequence). This CDR3 region has 14 residues. V lost 3 bases and J lost 5; bases outside the gene matches: 8. The CDR3 DNA is TGTGCCAGCAGCTGCGTAGGGGGCCCAGACGAGCAGTACTTC. This encodes CASSCVGGPDEQYF.

The V call is TRBV13, the J call TRBJ1-1; possibly TRBD1 for D (5 bases). Germline V lookup: CDR1 PRHDT, CDR2 FYEKMQ (reference sequence). V was trimmed by 4 bases and J by 0 bases, leaving 12 bases between them. This CDR3 region has 15 residues. The CDR3 loop is CASSSSDTLNTEAFF. In nucleotides, the CDR3 is TGTGCCAGCAGCTCCTCGGACACCTTGAACACTGAAGCTTTCTTT.

This clone was recorded a few times. This sequence joins TRBV28 and TRBJ2-5, with D possibly matching TRBD2 (6 bases). The ends were cut back, 4 bases at V and 5 bases at J, with 11 bases in the middle. The CDR3 length is 13 residues. Germline-derived CDR1 and CDR2 are MDHEN and SYDVKM. This chain's CDR3 is CASSSGGGETQYF. CDR3 sequence (DNA): TGTGCCAGCAGTTCCGGGGGTGGGGAGACCCAGTACTTC.

In the case of this clone: This sample also contains other DNA sequences that code for the same CDR3. The rearrangement links TRBV29-1 to TRBJ2-4, with D uncertain. The CDR3 spans 13 residues. Germline CDR1 and CDR2: SQVTM and ANQGSEA. With 4 bases removed from V and 0 bases from J, the gap between germline ends came to 7 bases. The DNA of the CDR3 is TGCAGCGTTGTTGGGTTAGCCAAAAACATTCAGTACTTC. It translates to CSVVGLAKNIQYF.

The CDR3 reads CASGLVARGSRGHQPQHF. The CDR3, as DNA: TGTGCTAGTGGTTTGGTAGCGAGAGGCTCAAGGGGGCATCAGCCCCAGCATTTT. The rearrangement joins TRBV12-5 to TRBJ1-5; 7 nucleotides align to TRBD1. V lost 0 bases and J lost 5; bases outside the gene matches: 13. CDR1 and CDR2 (germline): LGHNT, FRNRAP. This CDR3 comprises 18 residues.

The chain couples TRBV29-1 to TRBJ1-2; no definite D call. V was clipped by 5 bases and J by 0 bases, with 4 bases between them. The CDR3 loop spans 11 amino acids. Germline V gene lookup returns CDR1 SQVTM and CDR2 ANQGSEA. The CDR3 loop reads CSVLANYGYTF. The DNA of the CDR3 is TGCAGCGTTCTAGCTAACTATGGCTACACCTTC.

In this sample, this clone turned up once. The J gene is TRBJ2-1, the V gene TRBV19, with D possibly matching TRBD2 (6 bases). CDR1 and CDR2 (germline): LNHDA, SQIVND (reference sequence). The CDR3 has 13 residues. V lost 3 bases and J lost 4, with 7 bases in between. DNA for the CDR3: TGTGCCAGTAGTATTGGACTATACAATGAGCAGTTCTTC. Its protein product is CASSIGLYNEQFF.

This chain uses TRBV7-9 with TRBJ1-1; 11 positions match TRBD1. Per germline, CDR1 SEHNR and CDR2 FQNEAQ (reference sequence). J lost 4 bases, V lost 4 bases, and 5 bases had no gene match. The CDR3 spans 15 residues. CDR3 in amino acids: CASSYSGTGGTEAFF. CDR3 DNA sequence: TGTGCCAGCAGCTATTCCGGGACAGGGGGCACTGAAGCTTTCTTT.

V gene TRBV5-6 combines with J gene TRBJ2-7; D remains ambiguous. Germline CDR1 and CDR2: SGHDT and YYEEEE. The germline V and J ends were trimmed by 4 bases and 3 bases, with 11 bases remaining between them. The CDR3 loop spans 13 amino acids. The CDR3 is CASSALRSYEQYF. CDR3 DNA sequence: TGTGCCAGCAGCGCGTTGAGAAGCTACGAGCAGTACTTC.

The chain combines TRBV6-1 with TRBJ2-2; unclear D gene. This CDR3 contains 17 residues. Looked up from germline, CDR1 is MNHNS and CDR2 is SASEGT. Trimming removed 1 base from V and 4 bases from J, with 16 bases in between. Here the CDR3 reads CASSEVQRPGGTGELFF. In DNA form, the CDR3 reads TGTGCCAGCAGTGAAGTCCAGCGCCCTGGCGGCACCGGGGAGCTGTTTTTT.

The genes are TRBV7-8 and TRBJ1-2, with D unclear. Germline V gene lookup returns CDR1 SGHVS and CDR2 FQNEAQ. This CDR3 contains 15 residues. Trimming pared 1 base from V and 2 bases from J, leaving 11 bases between. The CDR3 DNA follows: TGTGCCAGCAGCTTAGTTCCCGAGGACAACTATGGCTACACCTTC. Amino acid sequence: CASSLVPEDNYGYTF.

The J gene is TRBJ2-1, the V gene TRBV29-1; D call uncertain. This CDR3 has 11 residues. V lost 8 bases and J lost 4, with 9 bases in between. Germline CDR1 is SQVTM and CDR2 is ANQGSEA. Here the CDR3 reads CSTPLYNEQFF. CDR3 DNA sequence: TGCAGCACGCCTTTATACAATGAGCAGTTCTTC.